This is a list of T cell receptor beta chains from one sample in a study of blood T cell repertoires in COVID-19. The protocol was immunoSEQ multiplex PCR, while the TCRdb copy is restricted to in-frame clones and leaves out a portion. The sample lists roughly 100,000 clones; about nine tenths were seen once. Sample: peripheral blood. These receptors were collected from a woman aged 45-59 years with COVID-19, enrolled during active disease. CDR3s leave out the opening cysteine and the closing phenylalanine or tryptophan.

TRBJ1-3,TRBV5-1,ASSSGQGFNSGNTIY
TRBJ2-3,TRBV6-2/TRBV6-3,ASSPWMTGGVTDTQY
TRBJ2-1,TRBV10-2,ASSVSGVSYNEQF
TRBJ2-3,TRBV24-1,ATSDSIAGGLTDTQY
TRBJ1-6,TRBV7-9,ASSHRQENNSPLH
TRBJ1-2,TRBV6-5,ASSPTGLSNYGYT
TRBJ2-1,TRBV24-1,ATSDPDRLNEQF
TRBJ2-3,TRBV3-1/TRBV3-2,ASSQEGTGFETDTQY
TRBJ1-3,TRBV7-8,ASSPAGNTIY
TRBJ1-3,TRBV4-1,ASSQRDSGNTIY